The clone carrying this TCR beta chain appeared once. Its antigen is not identified. These data originate in a study of T-cell reconstitution after alpha-beta-depleted transplantation in children. Study findings and constraints: Several hundred rapidly expanded clones from non-depleted graft cells reportedly supplied alpha-beta T cells about two months post-transplant. Several patients had high TCRbeta diversity at day 60; it came from surviving recipient T cells and thymic progenitors.

Trimming at V came to 5 bases and at J to 6 bases, leaving 5 bases not matched to a gene. This CDR3 has 14 amino acids. In germline, CDR1 is SGHTA, CDR2 FQGTGA. Library preparation (for TCRbeta) was performed with unique molecular identifiers. MiXCR, run by TCRdb on the PCR reads, gives a single entry per CDR3 protein. The sample records some 310,000 distinct CDR3 sequences, approximately 23% being singletons. This clonotype was obtained from a male patient aged 10-17 years who had a stem cell transplant for acute lymphoblastic leukemia, so the T cells may come from the graft donor. The genes are TRBV7-3 and TRBJ2-3, with TRBD2 matching 10 bases. Sample: PBMCs, mostly from graft donor cells, taken 180 days after TCRalphabeta/CD19-depleted stem cell transplant. CDR3 residues: CASSPKREGDTQYF. The DNA of the CDR3 is TGTGCCAGCAGCCCTAAGCGGGAGGGGGATACGCAGTATTTT.